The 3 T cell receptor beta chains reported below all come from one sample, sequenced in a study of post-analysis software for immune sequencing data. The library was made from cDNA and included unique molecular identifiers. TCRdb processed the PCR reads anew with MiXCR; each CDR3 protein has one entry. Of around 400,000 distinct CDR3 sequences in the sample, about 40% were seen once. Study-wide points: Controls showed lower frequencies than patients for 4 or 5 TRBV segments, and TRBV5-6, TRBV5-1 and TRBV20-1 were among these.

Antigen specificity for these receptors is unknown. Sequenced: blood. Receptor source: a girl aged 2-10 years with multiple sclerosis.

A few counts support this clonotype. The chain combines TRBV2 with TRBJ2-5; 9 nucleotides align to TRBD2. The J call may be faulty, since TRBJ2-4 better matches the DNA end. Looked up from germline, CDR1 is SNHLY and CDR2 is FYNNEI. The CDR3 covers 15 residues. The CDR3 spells CASRSGTSMKNIQYF. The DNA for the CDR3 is TGTGCCAGCCGGTCAGGGACTAGCATGAAAAACATTCAGTACTTC.

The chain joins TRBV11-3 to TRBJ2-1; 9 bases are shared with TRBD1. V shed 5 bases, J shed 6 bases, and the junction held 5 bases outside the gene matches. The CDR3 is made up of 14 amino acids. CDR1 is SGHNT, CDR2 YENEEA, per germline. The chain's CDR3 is CASSTRTGVNEQFF. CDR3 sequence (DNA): TGTGCCAGCAGCACCAGGACAGGGGTCAATGAGCAGTTCTTC.

CDR3 amino acids: CSAKMGKGTIPISYEQYF. The CDR3 DNA follows: TGCAGTGCTAAGATGGGAAAGGGGACCATCCCTATCTCCTACGAGCAGTACTTC. This sequence joins TRBV20-1 and TRBJ2-7; tentatively, D is TRBD1 or TRBD2 (5 bases each). Between the trimmed V and J ends, which lost 4 bases and 0 bases, there was a span of 25 bases. The CDR3 is made up of 18 amino acids. Germline V gene lookup returns CDR1 DFQATT and CDR2 SNEGSKA (reference sequence).